This T cell receptor (beta chain) is from a study of cytomegalovirus exposure and HLA in healthy donors (dated by TCRdb to about 2017). As for the study more broadly: According to an earlier analysis of 587 of the donors, some 170 million T cells yielded 117 million unique TCR beta sequences and more than 250 Gb of sequence data. In the later analysis, no new phenotypic data were used to find candidate immune exposures; instead, reliance was placed on TCR beta sequences and their occurrence across donors. Along with the approximately 700-subject first cohort, a separate validation cohort of around 110 different subjects was used. Because of strong linkage in the cohort, roughly five DR-DQ haplotypes were treated as single units for association and clustering. Approximately 300 gigabases of sequencing data and 70 million to 100 million unique TCR sequences were included in an early release covering several hundred HLA-typed donors. To predict cytomegalovirus infection status, the study brought together high-throughput TCR immunosequencing, statistical association of individual TCRs with disease status, and machine learning. Among the 398 genotyped donors, about 85% belonged to the genetic ancestry cluster associated with self-reported Caucasian donors. A later genetic analysis used genome-wide SNP genotypes for about 55% of the 666 donors, treating that subset as a discovery cohort. Class I and class II HLA loci were covered by the typing at four-digit resolution. The study used immunosequencing to profile the T cell repertoires of under 700 subjects and linked those repertoires to cytomegalovirus serostatus. Typing coverage varied by locus: about 620-630 donors for A, B, C, DRB1 and DQB1; roughly 510 for DQA1; more than 600 for DPA1; roughly 450 for DPB1. An earlier analysis of approximately 640 of the donors applied high-throughput TCR beta sequencing to assess whether each TCR beta V gene segment acted as functional or pseudogenic. Alongside the repertoire data, information on donor age, sex, ethnicity and CMV serostatus was compiled. In a later analysis, previously published TCR beta repertoires from 666 donors were re-analyzed and high-resolution HLA genotyping was added so that TCR occurrence patterns could be studied. The study was designed to test whether signatures of past pathogen exposure could be identified by cataloging public T cell receptors. Every repertoire in the discovery cohort had been generated on one and the same sequencing platform. Across 398 genotyped donors of the cohort, an average of about 220,000 unique TCR beta nucleotide sequences per donor were sequenced, and approximately 17% of those sequences were non-productive.

The protocol used for the library was the immunoSEQ multiplex PCR assay. The multiplex PCR relied on a mix of 60 forward primers for TCR Vbeta segments and 13 reverse primers for TCR Jbeta segments. The CDR3 region of rearranged TCR beta genes was amplified from genomic DNA by a multiplex PCR assay. On the Illumina HiSeq System, the amplified TCR beta libraries were sequenced as 87-base-pair reads. Per the original workflow: A later analysis counted about 80 million unique TCR beta chains across the 650 to 700 repertoires, and around 12 million of these chains were shared by at least two donors. Raw reads were error-corrected and collapsed into unique sequences by a nearest-neighbor algorithm in which closely related sequences were merged to remove PCR and sequencing errors. To assign V, D and J gene segments, CDR3 sequences were aligned to IMGT reference sequences. Each retained sequence needed at least a six-nucleotide match to both a V gene segment and a J gene segment. A rearrangement was called productive if the CDR3 had no stop codons and remained in frame with V and J, and every other rearrangement was called non-productive. CDR3 was defined according to IMGT convention as the region running from the second conserved V-encoded cysteine to the conserved J-encoded phenylalanine. The earlier analysis of 500 to 750 of the donors excluded any sequence lacking an unambiguous match to a single V gene segment. An earlier analysis of a few hundred of the donors called V segments functional above 56.7% productive rearrangements and segregating when the between-donor standard deviation exceeded 5%. A statistical classification framework was built to diagnose cytomegalovirus status from the catalog of TCR beta chain sequences. In a later analysis, TCR nucleotide sequences were compared against IMGT/GENE-DB human TR gene sequences so that V and J genes could be assigned. A later analysis assigned CDR3 sequences and most-parsimonious VDJ recombination scenarios with the TCRdist pipeline. In a later analysis, each TCR beta chain was defined by its CDR3 amino acid sequence together with its V-gene family, and reads lacking a unique V-gene family were excluded. In a later analysis, 450 to 600 highly shared, low-generation-probability nucleotide sequences were removed to address suspected cross-contamination and a sequencing artifact. For each public chain, a later analysis derived a clonal expansion index from normalized ranks of inferred template counts within each repertoire. A later analysis computed generation probabilities with a VDJ recombination model fitted to out-of-frame rearrangements, and checked the results against IGoR. In a later analysis, TCR-TCR, TCR-HLA and TCR-CMV co-occurrence was scored with hypergeometric tests, and a repertoire-size bias correction was applied to TCR pairs. To estimate false discovery rates, a later analysis permuted the HLA or CMV assignments 20 times. A later analysis grouped co-occurring TCRs with DBSCAN, adding TCRdist sequence similarity when clustering within HLA-allele-positive subsets. Repertoires with fewer than 30,000 or more than 120,000 public chains were left out of co-occurrence clustering, as were a few repertoires with anomalous nucleotide sharing. TCRdb's version of the immuneACCESS table is confined to in-frame rearrangements and falls short of the full clone set. An unresolved V gene accounts for under half of the shortfall where checked; the remainder is of unknown origin. D and trimming come from the DNA, and the V and J calls and clone size come from that table. The sample table records around 87,000 clones; 76% of these occur just once. The top ten clonotypes cover about 3% of the sample.

In total, 500 to 700 healthy bone marrow donors made up the cohort. Cohort members were all nominally healthy when sampled, although unrecorded immune exposures were likely present. The donor tested CMV seronegative and was one of the 352 seronegative cohort members. Each donor provided a peripheral blood sample, and peripheral blood mononuclear cells were used for TCR beta sequencing. The Qiagen DNeasy Blood Extraction Kit was used to extract genomic DNA from the blood cell samples. Broad study findings and their caveats: The classifier was reported to diagnose cytomegalovirus status with high specificity and sensitivity in both the original cohort and the validation cohort. Sequencing depth was assumed to be roughly uniform across donors in the presence/absence analyses, though that assumption may not hold. In a later genetic analysis, a missense DCLRE1C variant was associated with V-gene and J-gene trimming of TCR beta chains, and the association was replicated in an independent cohort. Linkage disequilibrium might explain the correlated functional status among segregating V segments, but an unknown experimental factor could not be ruled out. Most TCR sequences were observed very rarely across donors, whereas some public TCRs were present in many individuals. Some IMGT-functional V segments, including TRBV6-2 and TRBV6-3, could not be distinguished by the 87-base-pair reads and were therefore excluded. Because HLA typing was unavailable for some donors at each locus, only the typed subset was used in association tests. An earlier analysis of some 590 of the donors showed that most TCR beta V segments appeared in productive rearrangements either about 90% or about 30% of the time, which broadly matched IMGT annotations. According to a later analysis, TCR association rates differed among HLA loci, with DRB1 alleles showing the most associated TCRs and HLA-C alleles showing the fewest. In a later analysis, some 18,000 TCR beta sequences were associated with specific HLA alleles at a false discovery rate of 0.05. For the cohort, immune exposure information was limited to CMV serostatus. A later analysis found that HLA-associated TCR beta chains were more clonally expanded and had lower generation probabilities than equally common non-associated chains. A cluster of highly shared sequence variants was judged likely to be a technical artifact of the sequencing pipeline. It was suggested by the authors that the approach could potentially be generalized to other disease states and immunological phenotypes. Compared with the roughly 710-donor mean, donors in an Asian-associated ancestry cluster had fewer N-insertions in productive TCRs, according to a later genetic analysis. In this cohort, only TCR beta chains were sequenced, and detectable features were limited by the absence of alpha or paired-chain data. According to a later analysis, parvovirus B19, influenza, CMV and Epstein-Barr virus appeared linked to several top co-occurrence clusters. The earlier analysis of around 600 of the donors excluded approximately 15 rarely observed V segments, including chromosome 9 orphons, because counts were too low. A few of the identified cytomegalovirus-associated TCR beta chains were confirmed in vitro to be specific for cytomegalovirus antigens. The study listed 150 to 200 TCR beta chains as associated with cytomegalovirus. When HLA alleles, especially DR and DQ, strongly co-occurred, TCR associations were difficult to assign to individual alleles. A later analysis found that most CMV-associated TCR beta chains appeared HLA-restricted, with HLA associations seemingly driven largely by CMV exposure. A further reported finding was that TCR beta sequences accurately predicted the HLA-A and HLA-B alleles for most subjects in the first cohort.

Of note for this clone: Its cognate antigen has yet to be identified. No clone much larger than this one lies a single base away; base qualities are absent.

Per the germline V gene (reference sequence), LNHDA is the CDR1 and SQIVND is the CDR2. Taken from cysteine to phenylalanine, the CDR3 has 15 residues. Just CDR3 DNA is preserved here, 45 bases in frame from base 1. V ends up 4 bases short and J 6 bases short, with an unmatched junction base count of 9. The TCR originated in a man in his forties in good health and CMV-seronegative. Sequencing used PBMCs. The V and J genes are TRBV19 and TRBJ2-7, and TRBD1 aligns with 10 junction nucleotides. In nucleotide form, the sequence is TGTGCCAGTAGTAGGAGGACAGGGGGGAGGATCGAGCAGTACTTC. Its protein reads: CASSRRTGGRIEQYF.